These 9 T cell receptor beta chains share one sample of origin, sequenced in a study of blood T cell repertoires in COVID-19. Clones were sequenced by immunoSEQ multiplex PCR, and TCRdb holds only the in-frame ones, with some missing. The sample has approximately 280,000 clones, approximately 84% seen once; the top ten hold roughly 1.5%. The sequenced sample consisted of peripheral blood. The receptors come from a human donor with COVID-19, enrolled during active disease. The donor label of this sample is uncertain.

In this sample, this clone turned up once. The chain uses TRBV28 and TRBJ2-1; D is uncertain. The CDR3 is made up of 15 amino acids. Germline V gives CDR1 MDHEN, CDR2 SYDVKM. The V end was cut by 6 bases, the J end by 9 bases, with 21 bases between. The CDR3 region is CASSRASVSTGEQFF. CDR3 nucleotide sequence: TGTGCCAGCAGCCGAGCCTCCGTCTCGACGGGTGAGCAGTTCTTC.

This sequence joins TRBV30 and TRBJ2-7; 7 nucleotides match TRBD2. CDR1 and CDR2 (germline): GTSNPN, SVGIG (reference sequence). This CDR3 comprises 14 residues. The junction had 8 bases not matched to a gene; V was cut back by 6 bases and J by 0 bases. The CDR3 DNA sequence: TGTGCCTGCAGAATGGCGGGAGTCTCCTACGAGCAGTACTTC. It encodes CACRMAGVSYEQYF.

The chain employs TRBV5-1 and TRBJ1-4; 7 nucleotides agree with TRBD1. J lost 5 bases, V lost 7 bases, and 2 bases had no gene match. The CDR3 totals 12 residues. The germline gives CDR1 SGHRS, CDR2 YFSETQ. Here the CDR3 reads CASRDRNEKLFF. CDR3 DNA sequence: TGCGCCAGCCGGGACAGAAATGAAAAACTGTTTTTT.

In DNA form, the CDR3 reads TGCGCCAGCAGTGAGAGCAGGGGGCGGCTCTACGAGCAGTACTTC. Protein sequence: CASSESRGRLYEQYF. V usage is TRBV10-1 and J usage is TRBJ2-7; 8 bases match TRBD1. Looked up from germline, CDR1 is WNHNN and CDR2 is SYGVQD (reference sequence). Trimming removed 2 bases from V and 3 bases from J; junction bases left unmatched: 6. The CDR3 extends over 15 amino acids.

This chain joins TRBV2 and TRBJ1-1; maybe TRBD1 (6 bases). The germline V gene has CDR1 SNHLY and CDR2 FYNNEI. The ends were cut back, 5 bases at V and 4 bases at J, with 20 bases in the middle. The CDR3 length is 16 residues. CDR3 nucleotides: TGTGCCAGCAGTCCTGTTGTGGGGGCGAGGAGCACTGAAGCTTTCTTT. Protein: CASSPVVGARSTEAFF. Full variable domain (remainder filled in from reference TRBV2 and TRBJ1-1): EPEVTQTPSHQVTQMGQEVILRCVPISNHLYFYWYRQILGQKVEFLVSFYNNEISEKSEIFDDQFSVERPDGSNFTLKIRSTKLEDSAMYFCASSPVVGARSTEAFFGQGTRLTVV.

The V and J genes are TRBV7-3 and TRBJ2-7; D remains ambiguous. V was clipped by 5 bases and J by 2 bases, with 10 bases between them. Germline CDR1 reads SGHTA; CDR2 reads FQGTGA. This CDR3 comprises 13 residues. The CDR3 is CASSPKSTYEQYF. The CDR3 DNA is TGTGCCAGCAGCCCTAAAAGCACCTACGAGCAGTACTTC.

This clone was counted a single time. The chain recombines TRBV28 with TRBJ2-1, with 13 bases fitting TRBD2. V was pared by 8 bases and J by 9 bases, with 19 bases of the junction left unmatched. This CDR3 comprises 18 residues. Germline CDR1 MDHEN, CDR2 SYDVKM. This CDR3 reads CASCKSFALLAGGGEQFF. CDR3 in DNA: TGTGCCAGCTGTAAATCATTTGCCTTACTAGCGGGAGGGGGTGAGCAGTTCTTC.

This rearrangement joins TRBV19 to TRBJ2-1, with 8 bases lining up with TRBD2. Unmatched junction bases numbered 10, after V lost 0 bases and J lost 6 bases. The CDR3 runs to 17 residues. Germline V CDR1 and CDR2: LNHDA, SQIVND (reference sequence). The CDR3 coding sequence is TGTGCCAGTAGTATAGATGAGATAGCGGGAATAGGCAATGAGCAGTTCTTC. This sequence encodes CASSIDEIAGIGNEQFF.

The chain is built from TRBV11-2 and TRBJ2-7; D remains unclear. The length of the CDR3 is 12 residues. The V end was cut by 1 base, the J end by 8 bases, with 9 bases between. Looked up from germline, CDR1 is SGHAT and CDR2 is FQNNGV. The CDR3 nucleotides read TGTGCCAGCAGCTTAGGGGCGCTACAGCAGTACTTC. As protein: CASSLGALQQYF.